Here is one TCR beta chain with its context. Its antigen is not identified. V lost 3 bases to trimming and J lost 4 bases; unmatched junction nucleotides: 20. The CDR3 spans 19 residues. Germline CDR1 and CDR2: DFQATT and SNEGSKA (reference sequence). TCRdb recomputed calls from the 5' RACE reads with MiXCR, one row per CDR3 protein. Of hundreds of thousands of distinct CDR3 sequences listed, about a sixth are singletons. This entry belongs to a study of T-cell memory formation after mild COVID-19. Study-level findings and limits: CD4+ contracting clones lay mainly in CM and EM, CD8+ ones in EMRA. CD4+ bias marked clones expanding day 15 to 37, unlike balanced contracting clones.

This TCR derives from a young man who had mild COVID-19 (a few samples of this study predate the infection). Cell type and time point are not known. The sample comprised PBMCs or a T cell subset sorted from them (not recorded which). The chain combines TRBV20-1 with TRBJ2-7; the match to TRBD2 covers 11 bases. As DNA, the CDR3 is TGCAGTGCTAGTGGGCTAGCGGGGGGTAACCTACTGCGAATTTACGAGCAGTACTTC. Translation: CSASGLAGGNLLRIYEQYF.